The 31 T cell receptor beta chains below were found in one sample sequenced in a study of regulatory T cells in long-lasting Graves disease (dated by TCRdb to the early 2020s). Explained via the paper, the time point label denotes: newly diagnosed GD, antithyroid drugs for less than 3 months. For both TCR sequencing and RNA sequencing, RNA was extracted from PBMCs in TRIzol. Library preparation employed multiplex PCR. The sample was run on an Illumina HiSeq 4000. To build TCR beta libraries, CDR3 regions were amplified by Arm-PCR using iRepertoire HTBI primers. The public reads were run again by TCRdb, first through fastp at Q25 and then through MiXCR, and only productive beta chains were kept. Here each entry gathers all rows of one CDR3 protein and keeps the most common genes and DNA. The sample yields hundreds of thousands of distinct CDR3 sequences; 15% to 20% were counted once. The ten most abundant clones make up around 12% of the sample.

These data also formed part of another study, on T cells in Graves' hyperthyroidism and ophthalmopathy.

Here the sequenced sample was peripheral blood mononuclear cells (PBMCs), taken at new diagnosis, from a patient treated with antithyroid drugs. Source of these receptors: a young man with Graves disease. Donor details come from another sample of the same person, matched by shared clones.

This clonotype showed up just a few times. This chain connects TRBV19 to TRBJ2-7; TRBD1 aligns across 12 bases. Looked up from germline, CDR1 is LNHDA and CDR2 is SQIVND (reference sequence). J lost 7 bases, V lost 9 bases, and 13 bases had no gene match. This CDR3 has 15 residues. The CDR3 DNA reads as TGTGCCAGCACCAGCGGGGGACAGGGGGCTGGAGAGCAGTACTTC. Translating gives CASTSGGQGAGEQYF.

At least ten counts were recorded for this clonotype. The chain combines TRBV12-3 or TRBV12-4 with TRBJ1-1; no clear D. This CDR3 is 12 amino acids long. Trimming took off 6 bases at V and 3 bases at J, with 8 bases between the two ends. The CDR3 DNA reads as TGTGCCAGCAGAAGAGGGTACACTGAAGCTTTCTTT. Its protein product is CASRRGYTEAFF.

This clonotype was recorded many times. The V gene is TRBV20-1, the J gene TRBJ1-1; D unresolved. The germline CDR1 and CDR2 sequences are DFQATT and SNEGSKA (reference sequence). Between the trimmed V and J ends, which lost 6 bases and 1 base, there was a span of 12 bases. The CDR3 sequence is 13 residues long. The CDR3 DNA reads as TGCAGTGCCAGACGCCCACAGAACACTGAAGCTTTCTTT. It is translated as CSARRPQNTEAFF.

This clonotype was observed at least ten times. The genes are TRBV28 and TRBJ1-1, with TRBD1 matching 9 bases. This CDR3 contains 13 residues. V shed 6 bases, J shed 11 bases, and the junction held 10 bases outside the gene matches. CDR1 is MDHEN, CDR2 SYDVKM, per germline. The CDR3 DNA is TGTGCCAGCAGGGAAATACAGGGGGCTGGGGCTTTCTTT. Its translation: CASREIQGAGAFF.

This clonotype was observed a handful of times. V usage is TRBV27 and J usage is TRBJ1-1; D gene unclear. This CDR3 region has 14 residues. Germline V gives CDR1 MNHEY, CDR2 SMNVEV (reference sequence). The V gene lost 2 bases and the J gene lost 4 bases, with 11 bases spanning the gap. The CDR3 nucleotides read TGTGCCAGCAGTTTACAAAGGGTAAGCACTGAAGCTTTCTTT. It specifies CASSLQRVSTEAFF.

This clonotype was seen ten or more times. The CDR3 bases are TGTGCCAGCAGCCCCCCCGGTCAGCCCCAGCATTTT. It is translated as CASSPPGQPQHF. J is TRBJ1-5 and V is TRBV11-2; unclear D gene. Trimming pared 5 bases from V and 6 bases from J, leaving 8 bases between. CDR3 length: 12 amino acids. Per the germline V gene, CDR1 is SGHAT and CDR2 is FQNNGV.

The chain is built from TRBV12-3 or TRBV12-4 and TRBJ1-4; D gene ambiguous. Trimming took 4 bases from V and 6 from J, leaving 9 bases between them. This CDR3 is built from 13 residues. This CDR3 is CASSWSGDEKLFF. In nucleotides, the CDR3 is TGTGCCAGCAGTTGGAGCGGGGATGAAAAACTGTTTTTT.

This clonotype was recorded a few times. The chain employs TRBV29-1 and TRBJ1-1, with D maybe TRBD1 (6 bases). The CDR3 totals 12 residues. Germline V CDR1 and CDR2: SQVTM, ANQGSEA. With 6 bases removed from V and 5 bases from J, the gap between germline ends came to 13 bases. Here the CDR3 reads CSVEGVWTEAFF. The CDR3 DNA is TGCAGCGTCGAGGGGGTATGGACTGAAGCTTTCTTT.

This rearrangement joins TRBV25-1 to TRBJ2-1, with D tentatively TRBD2 (6 bases). Trimming shortened V by 9 bases and J by 5 bases, and 14 bases separated the two germline ends. The CDR3 spans 13 residues. Germline lookup yields CDR1 MGHDK and CDR2 SYGVNS. Here the CDR3 DNA reads TGTGCCAGAAGGAGGGACCGAGACAATGAGCAGTTCTTC. As protein: CARRRDRDNEQFF.

This clonotype was counted many times. V and J are TRBV27 and TRBJ1-6; D not certain. The V end lost 4 bases, the J end lost 7 bases, and 5 bases lay between the germline ends. CDR3 length: 12 amino acids. Germline CDR1 is MNHEY and CDR2 is SMNVEV (reference sequence). CDR3 coding DNA: TGTGCCAGCAGTTATCCAAATTCACCCCTCCACTTT. Translation: CASSYPNSPLHF.

This clonotype was observed a few times. This rearrangement joins TRBV5-1 to TRBJ1-1, with no clear D. The germline CDR1 and CDR2 sequences are SGHRS and YFSETQ. Trimming shortened V by 0 bases and J by 5 bases, and 11 bases separated the two germline ends. CDR3 length: 14 residues. CDR3 region: CASSLVRSGTEAFF. The DNA of the CDR3 is TGCGCCAGCAGCTTGGTTCGGTCGGGGACTGAAGCTTTCTTT.

This clonotype was recorded many times. This chain joins TRBV30 and TRBJ1-2, with 7 positions matching TRBD1. Unmatched junction bases numbered 16, after V lost 5 bases and J lost 7 bases. The germline CDR1 and CDR2 sequences are GTSNPN and SVGIG (reference sequence). CDR3 length: 15 amino acids. The CDR3 loop is CAWAGGETTGLGYTF. Written as DNA, the CDR3 is TGTGCCTGGGCAGGGGGGGAGACGACAGGGCTTGGCTACACCTTC.

This clonotype appeared many times. V gene TRBV11-2 combines with J gene TRBJ1-1; D is possibly TRBD1 (6 bases). The germline V gene has CDR1 SGHAT and CDR2 FQNNGV. Trimming pared 4 bases from V and 4 bases from J, leaving 13 bases between. This CDR3 has 14 amino acids. The CDR3 region is CASSSTGIFTEAFF. CDR3 sequence (DNA): TGTGCCAGCAGCTCCACAGGGATTTTCACTGAAGCTTTCTTT.

This clonotype was counted ten times or more. The chain uses TRBV18 and TRBJ1-2; 8 bases are shared with TRBD1. There are 14 residues in the CDR3. Germline V gene data show CDR1 as KGHSH and CDR2 as LQKENI. With 8 bases clipped from V and 2 bases from J, the junction kept 7 bases outside the gene matches. The DNA of the CDR3 is TGTGCCAGCAGCCTCAGGGGGCGGAACTATGGCTACACCTTC. Protein product: CASSLRGRNYGYTF.

This clonotype was counted a few times. CDR3 bases: TGTGCCAGCTCGCCGCGTTCGGGGGAGAATGAGCAGTTCTTC. It encodes CASSPRSGENEQFF. This chain joins TRBV18 and TRBJ2-1, with D possibly being TRBD2 (6 bases). Germline assignment: CDR1 KGHSH and CDR2 LQKENI. Trimming removed 6 bases at V and 7 bases at J, with 16 bases between. The CDR3 loop spans 14 amino acids.

This clonotype has a handful of counts. V usage is TRBV20-1 and J usage is TRBJ2-7, with TRBD2 identical over 13 bases. Losses at the gene ends were 4 bases for V and 3 bases for J; bases not matched to a gene: 18. The CDR3 is made up of 19 amino acids. CDR1 DFQATT and CDR2 SNEGSKA come from the germline V gene (reference sequence). CDR3 sequence (DNA): TGCAGTGCTATCTTTCTGGGGACTAGCGGGATGTCGGCAAACTACGAGCAGTACTTC. Its translation is CSAIFLGTSGMSANYEQYF.

Details on this clonotype: This likely reflects a read error, since a far larger clone is one base away. The chain uses TRBV7-8 and TRBJ2-5, with TRBD2 matching over 8 bases. The CDR3 is 16 residues long. The V gene's germline CDR1 is SGHVS and CDR2 FQNEAQ. The CDR3 is CASSLGAGGSYNEQLF. The CDR3 coding sequence is TGTGCCAGCAGCTTAGGGGCGGGAGGCTCGTACAATGAGCAGCTCTTC.

The V call is TRBV29-1, the J call TRBJ2-4; D may be TRBD2 (5 bases). TRBJ2-7 explains the end of the DNA better; the J call may be wrong. The germline CDR1 and CDR2 sequences are SQVTM and ANQGSEA. The CDR3 runs 15 residues. CDR3 residues: CSVERREPTSYEQYF. Here the CDR3 DNA reads TGCAGCGTTGAAAGACGGGAACCCACGAGCTACGAGCAGTACTTC.

The chain joins TRBV9 to TRBJ1-2; D is ambiguous. Germline-derived CDR1 and CDR2 are SGDLS and YYNGEE. The CDR3 loop spans 15 amino acids. Trimming pared 0 bases from V and 2 bases from J, leaving 11 bases between. CDR3 DNA sequence: TGTGCCAGCAGCGTAGAGCCCGGGCAGAACTATGGCTACACCTTC. Its protein is CASSVEPGQNYGYTF.

This clonotype occurred a few times. The chain has TRBV20-1 and TRBJ1-2, with 9 positions matching TRBD1. V lost 7 bases and J lost 4; bases outside the gene matches: 4. In germline, CDR1 is DFQATT, CDR2 SNEGSKA (reference sequence). CDR3 size: 12 residues. CDR3 amino acids: CSGRGQGYGYTF. CDR3 DNA: TGCAGTGGGCGGGGACAGGGCTATGGCTACACCTTC.

This clonotype has a count of ten or more. This sequence joins TRBV7-9 and TRBJ1-6; D possibly corresponds to TRBD1 (5 bases). The germline V gene encodes CDR1 SEHNR and CDR2 FQNEAQ (reference sequence). V was trimmed by 0 bases and J by 4 bases, leaving 7 bases between them. The CDR3 is 15 residues long. CDR3 residues: CASSLADTYNSPLHF. DNA of the CDR3: TGTGCCAGCAGCTTAGCGGACACTTATAATTCACCCCTCCACTTT.

Ten or more counts support this clonotype. This rearrangement joins TRBV12-3 or TRBV12-4 to TRBJ2-7; 8 nucleotides align to TRBD2. V shed 6 bases, J shed 3 bases, and the junction held 16 bases outside the gene matches. This CDR3 is 17 amino acids long. In DNA form, the CDR3 reads TGTGCCAGCAGCCCACGGGGGGGTTTAGCGGGGAGCTACGAGCAGTACTTC. Translated: CASSPRGGLAGSYEQYF.

The chain uses TRBV12-5 and TRBJ2-6; D uncertain. V was shortened by 1 base and J by 4 bases, with 11 bases between the two germline ends. Germline V gives CDR1 LGHNT, CDR2 FRNRAP. The CDR3 length is 16 residues. CDR3: CASGLARVYGANVLTF. The DNA for the CDR3 is TGTGCTAGTGGTTTGGCTCGGGTCTACGGGGCCAACGTCCTGACTTTC.

There are a few counts of this clonotype. The chain carries TRBV27 and TRBJ2-5; possibly TRBD1 or TRBD2 for D (6 bases each). The CDR3 extends over 16 amino acids. In germline, CDR1 is MNHEY, CDR2 SMNVEV (reference sequence). The V and J ends lost 0 bases and 4 bases respectively, with 15 bases between them. Here the CDR3 DNA reads TGTGCCAGCAGTTTATCCCAAGACCGGGGGCGAGAGACCCAGTACTTC. It translates to CASSLSQDRGRETQYF.

The table lists this clonotype with many counts. DNA for the CDR3: TGTGCCAGCAGTGGGGGACCAGACCGTGTCGGGGAGCTGTTTTTT. Amino acid sequence: CASSGGPDRVGELFF. This sequence joins TRBV6-2 or TRBV6-3 and TRBJ2-2; TRBD1 or TRBD2 may be the D gene (5 bases each). With 5 bases removed from V and 7 bases from J, the gap between germline ends came to 17 bases. The CDR3 runs to 15 residues. Germline CDR1 is MNHEY and CDR2 is SVGEGT.

This clonotype was observed many times. The chain carries TRBV24-1 and TRBJ2-7; maybe TRBD1 (6 bases). The CDR3 sequence is 15 residues long. The ends were cut back, 2 bases at V and 2 bases at J, with 12 bases in the middle. Germline loops: CDR1 KGHDR, CDR2 SFDVKD. The CDR3 here is CATSDSQGPPYEQYF. CDR3 nucleotides: TGTGCCACCAGTGATTCCCAGGGGCCGCCCTACGAGCAGTACTTC.

This clonotype was seen only a few times. The V and J genes are TRBV6-6 and TRBJ2-7; 9 nucleotides line up with TRBD2. CDR1 MNHNY and CDR2 SVGAGI come from the germline V gene (reference sequence). V lost 0 bases and J lost 4; bases outside the gene matches: 10. The CDR3 runs to 17 residues. DNA for the CDR3: TGTGCCAGCAGTTACTCGCCTCGGTCTAGCGGGATGTACGAGCAGTACTTC. Amino acid sequence: CASSYSPRSSGMYEQYF.

The CDR3 nucleotides are TGCAGTGCCCCCGAGGGGGGAAACACCATATATTTT. It yields the protein CSAPEGGNTIYF. The chain links TRBV20-1 to TRBJ1-3; D might be TRBD1 (5 bases). The germline V gene has CDR1 DFQATT and CDR2 SNEGSKA (reference sequence). This CDR3 has 12 amino acids. V was shortened by 6 bases and J by 4 bases, with 10 bases between the two germline ends.

The chain carries TRBV20-1 and TRBJ2-1, with 9 positions matching TRBD2. Unmatched junction bases numbered 4, after V lost 7 bases and J lost 3 bases. The CDR3 contains 13 residues. CDR1 and CDR2 (germline): DFQATT, SNEGSKA (reference sequence). The CDR3, as DNA: TGCAGTGTGACTAGCGGCAACTACAATGAGCAGTTCTTC. Its protein is CSVTSGNYNEQFF.

The sample holds many counts of this clonotype. The chain recombines TRBV10-3 with TRBJ2-7; D possibly corresponds to TRBD2 (6 bases). This CDR3 contains 14 residues. The germline V gene has CDR1 ENHRY and CDR2 SYGVKD. Trimming left V 5 bases short and J 3 bases short, with 14 bases between. CDR3 sequence (DNA): TGTGCCATCAGTACCGGGACTCTGCACTACGAGCAGTACTTC. Translating gives CAISTGTLHYEQYF.

This clonotype was counted many times. The chain joins TRBV28 to TRBJ2-7; 7 bases align to TRBD1. With 4 bases clipped from V and 2 bases from J, the junction kept 17 bases outside the gene matches. CDR1 is MDHEN and CDR2 is SYDVKM in the germline V gene. The CDR3 consists of 18 residues. The CDR3 sequence: CASSSTTSGQTRPYEQYF. In nucleotides, the CDR3 is TGTGCCAGCAGTTCAACTACCTCGGGACAGACAAGACCCTACGAGCAGTACTTC.